A single sample gave rise to the 10 T cell receptor beta chains below, sequenced in a study of regulatory T cells in long-lasting Graves disease. CDR3 regions were amplified by Arm-PCR using iRepertoire HTBI primers to build TCR beta libraries. TCRdb called the multiplex PCR reads again in MiXCR, with one record for every CDR3 protein. The sample contains 300,000 to 350,000 distinct CDR3 sequences, roughly a fifth of which appear only once. Documented time point: persistent/refractory GD, antithyroid drugs over 5 years with positive TRAb. Following extraction of RNA from PBMCs, that RNA was used to make the TCR library. The sequencing used peripheral blood mononuclear cells (PBMCs), collected when the disease was refractory, from a patient treated with antithyroid drugs. The receptors come from a female donor with Graves disease.

Comments on this clonotype: This clone may be a read error of a much larger clone one base away. V and J are TRBV3-1 and TRBJ2-5; TRBD2 matches at 10 bases. This CDR3 spans 19 amino acids. Germline trimming cut 0 bases from V and 2 bases from J; bases unmatched to any gene: 12. Per germline, CDR1 LGHDT and CDR2 YNNKEL (reference sequence). The CDR3: CASSQDGPGPAGGQETQYF. CDR3 nucleotide sequence: TGTGCCAGCAGCCAAGATGGCCCCGGACCAGCGGGAGGGCAAGAGACCCAGTACTTC.

V gene TRBV27 combines with J gene TRBJ2-3; D is unclear. The germline V gene has CDR1 MNHEY and CDR2 SMNVEV (reference sequence). This CDR3 comprises 13 residues. The V end was cut by 5 bases, the J end by 4 bases, with 10 bases between. Written as DNA, the CDR3 is TGTGCCAGCAGTCTTAGCAGCCCAGATACGCAGTATTTT. Its translation: CASSLSSPDTQYF.

This clonotype has at least ten counts. V usage is TRBV28 and J usage is TRBJ1-2; TRBD1 aligns across 7 bases. The CDR3 contains 17 residues. Germline V CDR1 and CDR2: MDHEN, SYDVKM. The V and J ends lost 0 bases and 2 bases, in that order; junction bases with no gene match: 9. CDR3 DNA: TGTGCCAGCAGTTTATGGATCATGAGACAGGGCAACTATGGCTACACCTTC. Its protein is CASSLWIMRQGNYGYTF.

The sample holds many counts of this clonotype. V gene TRBV6-1 combines with J gene TRBJ1-3; D may be TRBD1 (5 bases). The CDR3 has 15 amino acids. CDR1 and CDR2 (germline): MNHNS, SASEGT. The V end was cut by 6 bases, the J end by 4 bases, with 16 bases between. The CDR3 spells CASSGDRGPGNTIYF. As DNA, the CDR3 is TGTGCCAGCAGCGGAGACAGAGGCCCGGGAAACACCATATATTTT.

This clonotype occurred many times. The rearrangement joins TRBV3-1 to TRBJ2-7; D call uncertain. Trimming took 1 base from V and 6 from J, leaving 7 bases between them. Germline V CDR1 and CDR2: LGHDT, YNNKEL (reference sequence). This CDR3 contains 12 residues. CDR3 in DNA: TGTGCCAGCAGCCAAGTAGGGCTCGAGCAGTACTTC. Translation: CASSQVGLEQYF.

The chain links TRBV19 to TRBJ1-5; D call uncertain. Trimming shortened V by 1 base and J by 1 base, and 5 bases separated the two germline ends. CDR3 length: 14 amino acids. Germline assignment: CDR1 LNHDA and CDR2 SQIVND (reference sequence). The CDR3 bases are TGTGCCAGTAGTATAGGTGTCAGCAATCAGCCCCAGCATTTT. Amino acid sequence: CASSIGVSNQPQHF.

This clonotype was found many times. For the CDR3, the DNA is TGTGCCTGCCCTCGGCGCGGCACCGGGGAGCTGTTTTTT. This gives the protein CACPRRGTGELFF. V gene TRBV30 combines with J gene TRBJ2-2; D gene ambiguous. Deletions cut 6 bases from V and 4 bases from J, with 12 bases between. The CDR3 spans 13 residues. CDR1 GTSNPN and CDR2 SVGIG come from the germline V gene (reference sequence).

This clonotype came up many times. The rearrangement joins TRBV28 to TRBJ2-7, with D tentatively TRBD1 or TRBD2 (6 bases each). CDR1 is MDHEN, CDR2 SYDVKM, per germline. The V end was cut by 6 bases, the J end by 6 bases, with 18 bases between. The CDR3 is made up of 14 amino acids. The CDR3 region is CASSTSRGLGEQYF. The CDR3 bases are TGTGCCAGCAGCACGAGCCGGGGGCTAGGCGAGCAGTACTTC.

This clonotype was recorded at least ten times. V and J are TRBV5-6 and TRBJ1-1; D unclear. The CDR3 is 15 amino acids. Trimming took off 4 bases at V and 1 base at J, with 14 bases between the two ends. Looked up from germline, CDR1 is SGHDT and CDR2 is YYEEEE. The CDR3 protein is CASSHEGRENTEAFF. CDR3 bases: TGTGCCAGCAGCCACGAAGGACGGGAGAACACTGAAGCTTTCTTT.

This clonotype was detected only a few times. V gene TRBV19 combines with J gene TRBJ2-6; the D gene is possibly TRBD1 (7 bases). The CDR3 totals 17 residues. The germline gives CDR1 LNHDA, CDR2 SQIVND (reference sequence). V dropped 4 bases and J dropped 0 bases, with 13 bases sitting between them. CDR3 sequence reads: CASSKEGAPSGANVLTF. CDR3 nucleotides: TGTGCCAGTAGTAAGGAGGGGGCCCCCTCTGGGGCCAACGTCCTGACTTTC.